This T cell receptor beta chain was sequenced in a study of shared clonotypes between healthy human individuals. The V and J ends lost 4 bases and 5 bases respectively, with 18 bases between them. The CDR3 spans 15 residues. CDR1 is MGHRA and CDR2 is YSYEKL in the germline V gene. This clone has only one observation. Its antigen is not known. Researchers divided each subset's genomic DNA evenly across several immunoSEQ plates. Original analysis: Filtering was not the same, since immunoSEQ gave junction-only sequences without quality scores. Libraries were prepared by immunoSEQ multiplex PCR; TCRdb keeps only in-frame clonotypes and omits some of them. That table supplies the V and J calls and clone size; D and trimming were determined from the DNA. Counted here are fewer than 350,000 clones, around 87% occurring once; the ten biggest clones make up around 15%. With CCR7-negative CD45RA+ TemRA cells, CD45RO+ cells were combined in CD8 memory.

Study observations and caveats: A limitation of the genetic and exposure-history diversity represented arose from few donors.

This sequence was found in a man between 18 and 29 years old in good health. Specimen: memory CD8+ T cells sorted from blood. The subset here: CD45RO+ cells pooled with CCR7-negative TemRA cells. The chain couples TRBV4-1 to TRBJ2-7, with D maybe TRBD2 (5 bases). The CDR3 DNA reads TGCGCCAGCAGCCTCTTGACCGAGGGCAGAGACGAGCAGTACTTC. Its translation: CASSLLTEGRDEQYF.